The sequence of this TCR beta chain was determined in a study of CD8 T cells in acute hepatitis C reinfection. Study-level information: Follow-up samples came at least 347 days after estimated infection, from resolvers.

Study-wide findings and caveats: Only TCRbeta was bulk sequenced, so alphabeta pairing is unknown. One of thirteen outcome-independent public clonotypes used V04-02/J02-02. Exact CDR3 sharing with other epitopes was rare, possibly method-limited. All groups preferentially used TRBV04 and TRBV06, which was not due to overrepresentation in the naive pool.

The sample's time point: at least 347 days after estimated infection, following spontaneous clearance. No in vitro expansion preceded sequencing of these hepatitis C virus-specific cells, which were studied ex vivo. Some clones are missing from TCRdb's copy, which holds only in-frame ones; the method was immunoSEQ multiplex PCR. The sample yields 850 to 1,200 clones, roughly 63% seen once. A word on this clone: Other nucleotide sequences from this sample produce the same CDR3.

Germline V CDR1 and CDR2: MDHEN, SYDVKM. This CDR3 is 15 amino acids long. V gave up 3 bases and J gave up 6 bases; unmatched junction bases: 9. This chain uses TRBV28 with TRBJ2-7, with 9 positions matching TRBD2. The receptor comes from a man aged 35-49 years who spontaneously cleared hepatitis C infection. Source: HCV NS3-1073 tetramer-sorted CD8+ T cells from PBMCs, taken at follow-up. This chain's CDR3 is CASSLNAGGPFEQYF. CDR3 DNA sequence: TGTGCCAGCAGTTTGAACGCGGGAGGGCCTTTCGAGCAGTACTTC.